One T cell receptor (beta chain) is described in this entry. The CDR3 totals 12 residues. From germline, CDR1 is MNHEY and CDR2 SVGAGI. Trimming took 5 bases from V and 8 from J, leaving 9 bases between them. This entry comes from a study of blood T cell repertoires in COVID-19. Study-wide background: Acute and convalescent COVID-19 specimens originated in the United States, Italy and Spain.

Enrolment of Seattle patients took place during active infection, and they were followed longitudinally. Per the original methods: Counts of nucleated cells, estimated from reference gene primer amplification, were obtained. The assay was immunoSEQ multiplex PCR, and TCRdb's table has in-frame clones only and misses some. V, J and clone size derive from that table, while D and trimming were established from the DNA sequence. This table has almost 250,000 clones, more than 70% appearing once. The chain carries TRBV6-5 and TRBJ1-4; tentative D call: TRBD1 (6 bases). Sequenced input: peripheral blood. This TCR came from a woman of 80 years or more with COVID-19, enrolled during active disease. CDR3 loop: CASSRGQEKLFF. The CDR3 DNA sequence: TGTGCCAGCAGTAGGGGACAAGAAAAACTGTTTTTT.